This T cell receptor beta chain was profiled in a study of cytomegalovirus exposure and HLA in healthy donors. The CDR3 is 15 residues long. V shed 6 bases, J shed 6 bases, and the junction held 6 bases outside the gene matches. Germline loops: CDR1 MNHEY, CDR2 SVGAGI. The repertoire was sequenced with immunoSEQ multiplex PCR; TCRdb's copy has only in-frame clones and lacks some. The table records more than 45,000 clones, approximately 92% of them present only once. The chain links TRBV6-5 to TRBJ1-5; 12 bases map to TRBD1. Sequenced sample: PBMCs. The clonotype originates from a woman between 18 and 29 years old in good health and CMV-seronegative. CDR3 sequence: CASRSGQGAGQPQHF. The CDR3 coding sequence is TGTGCCAGCAGATCGGGACAGGGGGCCGGTCAGCCCCAGCATTTT.